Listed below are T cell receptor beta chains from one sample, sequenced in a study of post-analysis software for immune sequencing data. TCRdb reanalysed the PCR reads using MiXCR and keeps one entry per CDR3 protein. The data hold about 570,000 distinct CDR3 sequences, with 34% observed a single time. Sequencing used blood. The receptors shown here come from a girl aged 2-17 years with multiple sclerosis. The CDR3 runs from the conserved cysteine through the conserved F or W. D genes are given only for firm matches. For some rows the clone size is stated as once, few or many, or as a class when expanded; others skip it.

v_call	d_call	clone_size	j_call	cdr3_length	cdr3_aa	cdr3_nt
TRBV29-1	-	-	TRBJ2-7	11	CSVELQDEQYF	TGCAGCGTTGAGCTACAGGACGAGCAGTACTTC
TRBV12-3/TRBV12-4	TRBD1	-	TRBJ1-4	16	CASSSSQGASYEKLFF	TGTGCCAGCAGCTCTTCCCAGGGGGCGAGTTATGAAAAACTGTTTTTT
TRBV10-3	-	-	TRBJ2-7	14	CAISESGDTYEQYF	TGTGCCATCAGTGAGTCCGGGGACACTTACGAGCAGTACTTC
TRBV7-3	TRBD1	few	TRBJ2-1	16	CASSLSRDSSYNEQFF	TGTGCCAGCAGCTTGTCCCGGGACAGCTCCTACAATGAGCAGTTCTTC
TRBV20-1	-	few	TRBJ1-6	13	CSARLDQVSPLHF	TGCAGTGCTAGACTTGACCAGGTTTCACCCCTCCACTTT
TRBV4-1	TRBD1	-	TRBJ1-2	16	CASSPIHGQERDGYTF	TGCGCCAGCAGCCCTATACATGGACAGGAAAGGGATGGCTACACCTTC
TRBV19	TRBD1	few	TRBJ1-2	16	CASSLLPGQGYYGYTF	TGTGCCAGTAGTCTTCTCCCGGGACAGGGGTACTATGGCTACACCTTC
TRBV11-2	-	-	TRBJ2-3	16	CASSLDGPRGTDTQYF	TGTGCCAGCAGCTTAGATGGTCCCAGAGGCACAGATACGCAGTATTTT
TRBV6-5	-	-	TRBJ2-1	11	CASSNIHEQFF	TGTGCCAGCAGTAACATTCATGAGCAGTTCTTC
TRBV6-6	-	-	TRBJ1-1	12	CASRTANTEAFF	TGTGCCAGCAGAACAGCGAACACTGAAGCTTTCTTT
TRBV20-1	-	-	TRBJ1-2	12	CSATEGLWSYTF	TGCAGTGCTACTGAGGGGCTATGGAGCTACACCTTC
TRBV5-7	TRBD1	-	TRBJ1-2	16	CASSRLEGQGNYGYTF	TGTGCCAGCAGCCGTTTGGAAGGACAGGGGAACTATGGCTACACCTTC
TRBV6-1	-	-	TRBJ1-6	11	CASNYNSPLHF	TGTGCCTCCAACTATAATTCACCCCTCCACTTT
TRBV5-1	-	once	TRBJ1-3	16	CASSLDGDTSGNTIYF	TGCGCCAGCAGCTTGGACGGGGATACCTCTGGAAACACCATATATTTT
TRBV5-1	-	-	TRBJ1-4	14	CASSLTGLNEKLFF	TGCGCCAGCAGCTTGACAGGACTCAATGAAAAACTGTTTTTT
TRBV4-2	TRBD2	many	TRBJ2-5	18	CASSQETSGGLTKETQYF	TGTGCCAGCAGCCAAGAGACTAGCGGGGGACTCACTAAAGAGACCCAGTACTTC
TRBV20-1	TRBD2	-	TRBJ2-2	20	CSAPAPGTRGGARITGELFF	TGCAGTGCTCCCGCTCCCGGGACTAGGGGGGGGGCCCGGATCACCGGGGAGCTGTTTTTT
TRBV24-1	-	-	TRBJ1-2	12	CATSDRSGGYTF	TGTGCCACCAGTGACCGTAGTGGCGGCTACACCTTC
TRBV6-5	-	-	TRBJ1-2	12	CASSWNGDGYTF	TGTGCCAGCAGTTGGAATGGAGATGGCTACACCTTC
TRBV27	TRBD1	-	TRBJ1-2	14	CASKQGARDYGYTF	TGTGCCAGCAAGCAGGGGGCGCGGGACTATGGCTACACCTTC
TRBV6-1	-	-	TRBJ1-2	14	CASRTYGVFYGYTF	TGTGCCAGCAGGACCTACGGGGTTTTCTATGGCTACACCTTC
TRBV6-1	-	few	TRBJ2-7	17	CASSELVGQHHAYEQYF	TGTGCCAGCAGTGAATTAGTTGGGCAGCATCACGCCTACGAGCAGTACTTC
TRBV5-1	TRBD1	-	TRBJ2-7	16	CASSSDAGTGGIEQYF	TGCGCCAGCAGCTCGGACGCCGGGACAGGGGGAATCGAGCAGTACTTC
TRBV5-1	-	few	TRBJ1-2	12	CASSFQPGGYTF	TGCGCCAGCAGCTTTCAACCTGGTGGCTACACCTTC
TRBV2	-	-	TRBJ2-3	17	CASSEWTSRVGADTQYF	TGTGCCAGCAGTGAGTGGACCAGCAGGGTGGGAGCAGATACGCAGTATTTT
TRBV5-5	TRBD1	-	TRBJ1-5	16	CASSLAGTGVFQPQHF	TGTGCCAGCAGCTTGGCCGGGACAGGGGTCTTTCAGCCCCAGCATTTT
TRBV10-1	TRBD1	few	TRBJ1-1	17	CASSDSPGQGARTEAFF	TGCGCCAGCAGTGATTCCCCGGGACAGGGGGCGAGGACTGAAGCTTTCTTT